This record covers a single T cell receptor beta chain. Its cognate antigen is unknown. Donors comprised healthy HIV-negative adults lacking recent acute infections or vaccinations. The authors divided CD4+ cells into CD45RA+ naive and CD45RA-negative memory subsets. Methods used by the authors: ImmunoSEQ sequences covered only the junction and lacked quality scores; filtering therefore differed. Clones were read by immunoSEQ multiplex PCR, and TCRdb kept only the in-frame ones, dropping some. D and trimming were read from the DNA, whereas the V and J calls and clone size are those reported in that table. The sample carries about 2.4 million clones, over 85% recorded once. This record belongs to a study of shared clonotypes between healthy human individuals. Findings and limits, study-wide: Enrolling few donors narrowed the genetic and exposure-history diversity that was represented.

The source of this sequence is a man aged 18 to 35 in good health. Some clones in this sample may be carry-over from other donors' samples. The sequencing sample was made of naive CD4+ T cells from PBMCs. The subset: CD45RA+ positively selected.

The CDR3 DNA reads TGTGCCAGCAGTTCGACACGCACTGGAAACACCATATATTTT. Translation: CASSSTRTGNTIYF. The rearrangement joins TRBV28 to TRBJ1-3; D uncertain. Germline loops: CDR1 MDHEN, CDR2 SYDVKM. The CDR3 consists of 14 residues. The V end lost 4 bases, the J end lost 2 bases, and 9 bases lay between the germline ends.